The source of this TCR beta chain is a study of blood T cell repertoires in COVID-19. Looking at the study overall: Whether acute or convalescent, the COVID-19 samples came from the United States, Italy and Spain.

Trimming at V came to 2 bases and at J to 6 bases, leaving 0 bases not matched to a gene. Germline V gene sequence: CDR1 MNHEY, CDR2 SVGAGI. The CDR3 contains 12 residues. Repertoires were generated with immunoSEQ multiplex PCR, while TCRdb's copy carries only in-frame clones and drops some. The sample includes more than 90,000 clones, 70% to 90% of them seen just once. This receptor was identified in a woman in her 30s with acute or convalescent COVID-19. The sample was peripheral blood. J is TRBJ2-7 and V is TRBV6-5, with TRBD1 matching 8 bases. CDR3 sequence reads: CASSYGTGEQYF. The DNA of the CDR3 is TGTGCCAGCAGTTACGGGACAGGCGAGCAGTACTTC.